This T cell receptor (beta chain) was sequenced for a study of T cells after yellow fever vaccination. Broader study findings: Among all clonotypes, a small share was observed in both CD4 and CD8 compartments. Although the secondary response was weaker, it peaked faster, at day 5 versus 15. Repertoires obtained by FACS sorting could include abundant clonotypes that entered as contaminants from the bulk population.

TCRdb processed the 5' RACE reads anew with MiXCR; each CDR3 protein has one entry. This sample has a few hundred thousand distinct CDR3 sequences, with around 4.4% found just once. This clonotype was counted many times. The target antigen is unknown. Germline V CDR1 and CDR2: ENHRY, SYGVKD. V lost 10 bases and J 3 bases, leaving 15 bases between the germline ends. This CDR3 is built from 13 residues. The clonotype originates from a man between 18 and 35 years old who received the YFV17D yellow fever vaccine. Material: PBMCs, obtained 15 days after the yellow fever booster vaccination. V and J are TRBV10-3 and TRBJ2-5; D is undetermined. The CDR3 loop is CATSEDVKETQYF. Here the CDR3 DNA reads TGTGCCACGTCCGAGGACGTTAAAGAGACCCAGTACTTC.